This T cell receptor beta chain was retrieved from a study of PD-L1 blockade in urothelial cancer. Study information: Blood was tested 3 weeks (second dose) and 6 weeks into treatment.

V was clipped by 1 base and J by 4 bases, with 17 bases between them. The CDR3 loop spans 17 amino acids. CDR1 is MGHRA, CDR2 YSYEKL, per germline. The assay was immunoSEQ multiplex PCR, and TCRdb's table has in-frame clones only and misses some. The sample has 100,000 to 150,000 clones, about 81% seen once. Time point defined: pretreatment peripheral blood. J is TRBJ1-3 and V is TRBV4-1; no firm D call. The receptor was isolated from a man aged 45-60 years with urothelial cancer. The sample in question was PBMCs, obtained around atezolizumab (anti-PD-L1) treatment. CDR3 DNA sequence: TGCGCCAGCAGCCAAGTCCCCAGCTCTGTGACAGGAAACACCATATATTTT. Amino acids: CASSQVPSSVTGNTIYF.